The next 29 T cell receptor beta chains were all read from a single sample in a study of shared clonotypes between healthy human individuals. This table comes from immunoSEQ multiplex PCR, and its TCRdb copy is limited to in-frame clones, with some not included. The sample has around 700,000 clones, roughly nine tenths seen once; the top ten hold about 24%. Naive CD8 cells lacked CD45RO, underwent positive selection for CCR7 and left out terminally differentiated effector memory CD45RA+ cells. Sequencing was carried out using naive CD8+ T cells sorted from blood. All receptors come from a man younger than 40 in good health.

V gene TRBV19 combines with J gene TRBJ1-1; D call uncertain. This CDR3 region has 12 residues. Trimming removed 2 bases from V and 7 bases from J, with 8 bases in between. CDR1 and CDR2 from the germline V gene are LNHDA and SQIVND (reference sequence). CDR3 sequence: CASSIIGDEAFF. As DNA, the CDR3 is TGTGCCAGTAGTATAATCGGGGATGAAGCTTTCTTT.

The chain couples TRBV25-1 to TRBJ2-7, with D possibly matching TRBD1 (6 bases). Looked up from germline, CDR1 is MGHDK and CDR2 is SYGVNS. The CDR3 length is 13 residues. The V gene lost 6 bases and the J gene lost 1 base, with 10 bases spanning the gap. CDR3 nucleotides: TGTGCCAGCAGCCCCGGGACATCCTACGAGCAGTACTTC. Its protein product is CASSPGTSYEQYF.

This clone was counted a few times. The rearrangement links TRBV28 to TRBJ1-5, with D possibly TRBD1 on 6 matching bases. Per germline, CDR1 MDHEN and CDR2 SYDVKM. Trimming stripped 8 bases from V and 2 bases from J, with 13 bases between. The CDR3 extends over 14 amino acids. CDR3 protein: CASCTPGGNQPQHF. In DNA, the CDR3 is TGTGCCAGCTGTACTCCAGGGGGCAATCAGCCCCAGCATTTT.

The genes are TRBV29-1 and TRBJ2-7; TRBD1 matches at 10 bases. CDR1 SQVTM and CDR2 ANQGSEA come from the germline V gene. The CDR3 loop spans 14 amino acids. V lost 5 bases, J lost 3 bases, and 7 bases stayed unmatched. CDR3 protein: CSVTGQGEGYEQYF. CDR3 coding DNA: TGCAGCGTTACCGGACAGGGGGAGGGCTACGAGCAGTACTTC.

The rearrangement uses TRBV27 and TRBJ1-1; no clear D gene. Germline V gene data show CDR1 as MNHEY and CDR2 as SMNVEV (reference sequence). This CDR3 has 15 residues. V gave up 5 bases and J gave up 0 bases, with 13 bases separating them. The CDR3 is CASSITGGMNTEAFF. In DNA form, the CDR3 reads TGTGCCAGCAGTATAACCGGCGGGATGAACACTGAAGCTTTCTTT.

Of note for this clone: This sequence may be a read error, since a much larger clone differs from it by one base. Distinct nucleotide sequences in the sample also encode this CDR3. The rearrangement uses TRBV5-5 and TRBJ2-7; no reliable D call. CDR1 and CDR2 (germline): SGHKS, YYEKEE (reference sequence). The CDR3 sequence is 11 residues long. V was trimmed by 5 bases and J by 0 bases, leaving 3 bases between them. The CDR3 DNA is TGTGCCAGCAGTAGCTCCTACGAGCAGTACTTC. Protein sequence: CASSSSYEQYF.

The chain has TRBV18 and TRBJ1-1, with no clear D. Germline V gives CDR1 KGHSH, CDR2 LQKENI. Trimming removed 0 bases from V and 7 bases from J, with 12 bases in between. The CDR3 consists of 14 residues. Here the CDR3 reads CASSPPLGLGEAFF. The CDR3 coding sequence is TGTGCCAGCTCACCACCTTTAGGGTTGGGTGAAGCTTTCTTT.

The chain combines TRBV7-9 with TRBJ2-2; 11 positions agree with TRBD1. CDR3 length: 16 amino acids. With V trimmed by 5 bases and J by 6 bases, 8 bases remained unmatched. Looked up from germline, CDR1 is SEHNR and CDR2 is FQNEAQ (reference sequence). CDR3 residues: CASSPRTGGRSGELFF. The CDR3 DNA reads as TGTGCCAGCAGCCCACGGACAGGGGGCCGATCCGGGGAGCTGTTTTTT.

The chain joins TRBV6-5 to TRBJ1-2, with D perhaps matching TRBD1 (5 bases). From germline, CDR1 is MNHEY and CDR2 SVGAGI. V shed 2 bases and J shed 8 bases, with 18 bases lying between them. The CDR3 runs to 15 residues. Here the CDR3 reads CASSYLPGIREGYTF. The CDR3 DNA reads TGTGCCAGCAGTTACCTCCCAGGGATTCGGGAGGGCTACACCTTC.

The CDR3 loop reads CASSTGTGETGELFF. In nucleotides, the CDR3 is TGTGCCAGCTCCACCGGGACAGGGGAAACCGGGGAGCTGTTTTTT. The gene calls are TRBV7-9 and TRBJ2-2, with 10 bases that match TRBD1. The CDR3 consists of 15 residues. The junction had 8 bases not matched to a gene; V was cut back by 8 bases and J by 5 bases. Germline assignment: CDR1 SEHNR and CDR2 FQNEAQ (reference sequence).

The CDR3 loop reads CASSSSRTGARIYEQYF. The CDR3 DNA follows: TGTGCCAGCAGCTCCTCAAGGACGGGTGCCCGAATATACGAGCAGTACTTC. The chain couples TRBV7-9 to TRBJ2-7; no clear D. The CDR3 totals 17 residues. V lost 4 bases to trimming and J lost 4 bases, with 23 bases between them. Germline CDR1 SEHNR, CDR2 FQNEAQ (reference sequence).

The count of this clone is one. This CDR3 reads CATRPAGGSGELFF. The CDR3 DNA follows: TGTGCCACCAGGCCAGCGGGAGGCTCCGGGGAGCTGTTTTTT. The rearrangement uses TRBV15 and TRBJ2-2; the match to TRBD2 covers 9 bases. The CDR3 is 14 residues long. CDR1 is LNHNV and CDR2 is YYDKDF in the germline V gene (reference sequence). J was trimmed by 6 bases and V by 6 bases; bases with no gene match: 5.

Points on this clone: In the same sample, other DNA sequences code for this CDR3. V usage is TRBV6-5 and J usage is TRBJ2-7; 8 bases are a match to TRBD1. V was clipped by 9 bases and J by 3 bases; unmatched bases: 4. The CDR3 is 12 residues long. The germline V gene encodes CDR1 MNHEY and CDR2 SVGAGI. The CDR3: CASQDRVYEQYF. CDR3 in DNA: TGTGCCAGTCAGGACAGGGTCTACGAGCAGTACTTC.

The gene calls are TRBV4-1 and TRBJ1-2; TRBD1 might be the D (5 bases). The germline CDR1 and CDR2 sequences are MGHRA and YSYEKL. V gave up 0 bases and J gave up 9 bases, with 20 bases separating them. This CDR3 is built from 16 residues. The CDR3 loop is CASSQEPLGEGWSYTF. The CDR3 DNA sequence: TGCGCCAGCAGCCAAGAACCCCTGGGGGAGGGTTGGAGCTACACCTTC.

V gene TRBV13 combines with J gene TRBJ2-1; D possibly corresponds to TRBD1 (6 bases). V lost 5 bases and J 4 bases, leaving 18 bases between the germline ends. Germline-derived CDR1 and CDR2 are PRHDT and FYEKMQ (reference sequence). The CDR3 extends over 16 amino acids. The CDR3 bases are TGTGCCAGCAGCGTAACTAGGAACAGGGTATACAATGAGCAGTTCTTC. Residues: CASSVTRNRVYNEQFF.

The chain is built from TRBV11-2 and TRBJ2-2; no firm D call. The germline CDR1 and CDR2 sequences are SGHAT and FQNNGV. Between the trimmed V and J ends, which lost 5 bases and 4 bases, there was a span of 14 bases. The CDR3 has 15 amino acids. CDR3 sequence (DNA): TGTGCCAGCAGCCCCCCCCAACTCGGCACCGGGGAGCTGTTTTTT. Translation gives CASSPPQLGTGELFF.

The chain links TRBV5-6 to TRBJ2-1; 11 nucleotides agree with TRBD2. Germline assignment: CDR1 SGHDT and CDR2 YYEEEE. This CDR3 has 16 amino acids. Trimming at V came to 0 bases and at J to 4 bases, leaving 3 bases not matched to a gene. Here the CDR3 DNA reads TGTGCCAGCAGCTTGGAGGCTAGCGGGGGGTACAATGAGCAGTTCTTC. It is translated as CASSLEASGGYNEQFF.

The gene calls are TRBV10-3 and TRBJ2-1; 9 bases agree with TRBD2. From germline, CDR1 is ENHRY and CDR2 SYGVKD. This CDR3 has 14 amino acids. The trim removed 7 bases at V and 4 bases at J, leaving 5 bases unmatched. DNA of the CDR3: TGTGCCATCATGCCTAGCGGGGAGTACAATGAGCAGTTCTTC. Translation gives CAIMPSGEYNEQFF.

The V call is TRBV5-1, the J call TRBJ2-1; possibly TRBD1 or TRBD2 for D (6 bases each). The germline CDR1 and CDR2 sequences are SGHRS and YFSETQ. V was shortened by 4 bases and J by 7 bases, with 15 bases between the two germline ends. The CDR3 has 14 residues. CDR3 loop: CASSLRWGANEQFF. CDR3 nucleotide sequence: TGCGCCAGCAGCCTCCGGTGGGGGGCGAATGAGCAGTTCTTC.

The chain uses TRBV27 and TRBJ2-7; D is perhaps TRBD2 (5 bases). V lost 3 bases and J lost 6, with 15 bases in between. The CDR3 spans 14 residues. Germline V gene sequence: CDR1 MNHEY, CDR2 SMNVEV (reference sequence). CDR3 in DNA: TGTGCCAGCAGTTTTAGTGGCCTAGCAGTCGAGCAGTACTTC. It codes for CASSFSGLAVEQYF.

The V and J genes are TRBV19 and TRBJ2-1; possible D gene TRBD2, 5 bases. The CDR3 is 14 amino acids. Germline values: CDR1 LNHDA, CDR2 SQIVND (reference sequence). V was clipped by 6 bases and J by 8 bases, with 17 bases between them. CDR3 sequence: CASSILGLDDEQFF. In DNA, the CDR3 is TGTGCCAGTAGCATACTAGGGTTAGACGATGAGCAGTTCTTC. Supplemented by reference TRBV19 and TRBJ2-1, the full variable domain reads DGGITQSPKYLFRKEGQNVTLSCEQNLNHDAMYWYRQDPGQGLRLIYYSQIVNDFQKGDIAEGYSVSREKKESFPLTVTSAQKNPTAFYLCASSILGLDDEQFFGPGTRLTVL.

This chain joins TRBV5-4 and TRBJ2-1; maybe TRBD2 (6 bases). V was trimmed by 7 bases and J by 6 bases, leaving 14 bases between them. The CDR3 extends over 13 amino acids. Per germline, CDR1 SGHNT and CDR2 YYREEE (reference sequence). CDR3: CASGGTPGNEQFF. The CDR3 DNA sequence: TGTGCCAGCGGAGGGACCCCTGGCAATGAGCAGTTCTTC.

The V and J genes are TRBV6-5 and TRBJ1-4, with D possibly matching TRBD1 (6 bases). V was trimmed by 7 bases and J by 3 bases, leaving 12 bases between them. The germline V gene encodes CDR1 MNHEY and CDR2 SVGAGI. CDR3 length equals 14 residues. The CDR3 reads CASNPGTSNEKLFF. In DNA, the CDR3 is TGTGCCAGCAATCCCGGGACATCTAATGAAAAACTGTTTTTT.

J is TRBJ2-5 and V is TRBV2; 7 positions agree with TRBD2. Germline V CDR1 and CDR2: SNHLY, FYNNEI. Trimming at V came to 6 bases and at J to 5 bases, leaving 24 bases not matched to a gene. The CDR3 runs to 19 residues. The CDR3 protein is CASSKDILGGSSLLETQYF. CDR3 nucleotides: TGTGCCAGCAGCAAAGACATATTGGGCGGGAGCTCCCTCCTGGAGACCCAGTACTTC.

This clone was observed a single time. V usage is TRBV5-4 and J usage is TRBJ1-4; 9 nucleotides line up with TRBD1. The V gene end was trimmed by 5 bases and the J gene end by 2 bases; junction bases not matched to a gene: 4. The germline gives CDR1 SGHNT, CDR2 YYREEE (reference sequence). The CDR3 sequence is 15 residues long. Here the CDR3 DNA reads TGTGCCAGCAGTTTTGGGACAGGGACTAATGAAAAACTGTTTTTT. Translation gives CASSFGTGTNEKLFF. The entire variable domain, with the rest obtained from reference TRBV5-4 and TRBJ1-4, is as follows: ETGVTQSPTHLIKTRGQQVTLRCSSQSGHNTVSWYQQALGQGPQFIFQYYREEENGRGNFPPRFSGLQFPNYSSELNVNALELDDSALYLCASSFGTGTNEKLFFGSGTQLSVL.

In the case of this clone: This CDR3 is also generated by other DNA sequences in the sample. This sequence joins TRBV7-9 and TRBJ2-7; TRBD1 is a possible D gene (6 bases). V was shortened by 4 bases and J by 3 bases, with 7 bases between the two germline ends. In germline, CDR1 is SEHNR, CDR2 FQNEAQ (reference sequence). The CDR3 consists of 12 residues. CDR3 loop: CASSSGDYEQYF. CDR3 coding DNA: TGTGCCAGCAGCTCAGGGGACTACGAGCAGTACTTC.

The genes are TRBV4-3 and TRBJ2-5; D uncertain. Germline V CDR1 and CDR2: LGHNA, YSLEER. The CDR3 extends over 15 amino acids. The V gene lost 0 bases and the J gene lost 5 bases, with 13 bases spanning the gap. DNA for the CDR3: TGCGCCAGCAGCCAAGATCTGGGATTTCTTGAGACCCAGTACTTC. Translated: CASSQDLGFLETQYF.

The genes are TRBV30 and TRBJ1-1; D not certain. This CDR3 is built from 13 residues. CDR1 is GTSNPN and CDR2 is SVGIG in the germline V gene (reference sequence). Trimming removed 1 base at V and 0 bases at J, with 6 bases between. CDR3 in amino acids: CAWSDPMNTEAFF. The CDR3 coding sequence is TGTGCCTGGAGTGACCCGATGAACACTGAAGCTTTCTTT.

The chain combines TRBV1 with TRBJ2-1; no check of the table's D call, TRBD1, against the DNA was made. TRBV1 is recorded as a pseudogene. The CDR3 covers 21 residues. CDR3 region: CTSSQPTSKIRDRALYNEQFF. For the CDR3, the DNA is TGCACCAGCAGCCAACCGACGTCGAAAATCCGGGACAGGGCCCTCTACAATGAGCAGTTCTTC.